The subject of this entry is one TCR beta chain. Its antigen is not known. This entry is derived from a study of STAT3 mutations in large granular lymphocyte leukemia. Study context: Canonical activating STAT3 mutations were detected in roughly half of the longitudinally sequenced T-LGLL patients.

The CDR3 length is 14 residues. CDR1 SQVTM and CDR2 ANQGSEA come from the germline V gene. Trimming removed 3 bases from V and 5 bases from J; junction bases left unmatched: 5. Roughly 39,000 productive templates were obtained per sample on average. Profiling relied on immunoSEQ multiplex PCR, and the TCRdb table lists in-frame clones only, not all of them. The table lists some 5,000 clones, less than 65% of them singletons. Findings and limits, study-wide: Some patients had dominant TCR clones larger than their STAT3 mutant burden. At least one immunodominant TCR beta clonotype appeared in every T-cell large granular lymphocyte leukemia patient. Treatment regimens differed across patients between samplings.

The sequence was obtained from a man aged 55 to 70 with T-cell large granular lymphocyte leukemia. Some clones in this sample may be carry-over from other donors' samples. The V and J genes are TRBV29-1 and TRBJ2-5, with 11 bases that match TRBD2. Sequencing input: peripheral blood mononuclear cells. CDR3 region: CSVETSGDVETQYF. CDR3 nucleotide sequence: TGCAGCGTTGAGACTAGCGGGGATGTGGAGACCCAGTACTTC.